These 29 T cell receptor beta chains came from one sample sequenced in a study of response to subunit inactivated influenza vaccine. TCRdb redid the calling of the RT-PCR reads with MiXCR, one entry per CDR3 protein. This sample has over 450,000 distinct CDR3 sequences; approximately 12% occur once, and the top ten carry approximately 14%. The sample consisted of PBMCs from blood, taken about 6 weeks after vaccination. The source of these receptors is a man in his forties or fifties who received an inactivated influenza vaccine.

Many counts were recorded for this clonotype. The genes are TRBV7-2 and TRBJ2-2; D not certain. Germline CDR1 SGHTA, CDR2 FQGNSA. Trimming left V 5 bases short and J 5 bases short, with 12 bases between. The CDR3 sequence is 14 residues long. CDR3 protein: CASSRLLNTGELFF. The CDR3, as DNA: TGTGCCAGCAGCCGACTCCTTAATACCGGGGAGCTGTTTTTT.

This chain links TRBV19 with TRBJ1-6, with unresolved D. The germline V gene has CDR1 LNHDA and CDR2 SQIVND (reference sequence). CDR3 size: 13 residues. V shed 1 base and J shed 9 bases, with 7 bases lying between them. Here the CDR3 reads CASSIGAGSPLHF. CDR3 DNA sequence: TGTGCCAGTAGTATAGGGGCTGGTTCACCCCTCCACTTT.

Many counts were recorded for this clonotype. The rearrangement uses TRBV10-3 and TRBJ2-5; unclear D gene. The CDR3 contains 13 residues. Germline V gene data show CDR1 as ENHRY and CDR2 as SYGVKD. Trimming left V 4 bases short and J 1 base short, with 7 bases between. Here the CDR3 reads CAISGNFQETQYF. CDR3 DNA sequence: TGTGCCATCAGTGGTAACTTCCAAGAGACCCAGTACTTC.

This clonotype was counted at least ten times. The chain has TRBV5-5 and TRBJ2-2; D remains ambiguous. CDR1 SGHKS and CDR2 YYEKEE come from the germline V gene (reference sequence). This CDR3 spans 17 amino acids. V lost 4 bases to trimming and J lost 0 bases, with 16 bases between them. DNA of the CDR3: TGTGCCAGCAGCACCGGCTCCCGAGTAGCGAACACCGGGGAGCTGTTTTTT. Translating it yields CASSTGSRVANTGELFF.

The CDR3 DNA sequence: TGCAGTGCTAGTGAGGACAGGGGGGGAGAGGAGCAGTACTTC. This encodes CSASEDRGGEEQYF. The J gene is TRBJ2-7, the V gene TRBV20-1; 10 positions match TRBD1. The V and J ends lost 3 bases and 7 bases, in that order; junction bases with no gene match: 9. The CDR3 is made up of 14 amino acids. Germline-derived CDR1 and CDR2 are DFQATT and SNEGSKA (reference sequence).

V gene TRBV7-3 combines with J gene TRBJ2-5; 7 nucleotides align to TRBD2. J lost 5 bases, V lost 5 bases, and 11 bases had no gene match. Looked up from germline, CDR1 is SGHTA and CDR2 is FQGTGA. The CDR3 totals 15 residues. This CDR3 is CASSPSSGLTETQYF. CDR3 bases: TGTGCCAGCAGCCCTTCTAGCGGTTTAACGGAGACCCAGTACTTC.

This chain connects TRBV4-3 to TRBJ1-1; D call uncertain. Germline loops: CDR1 LGHNA, CDR2 YSLEER. This CDR3 region has 12 residues. Deletions cut 0 bases from V and 8 bases from J, with 7 bases between. CDR3 nucleotides: TGCGCCAGCAGCCAAGAGGCAGGAGAAGCTTTCTTT. Its protein product is CASSQEAGEAFF.

The chain links TRBV7-2 to TRBJ2-7; D is tentatively TRBD1 or TRBD2 (6 bases each). Germline V gene lookup returns CDR1 SGHTA and CDR2 FQGNSA. V was pared by 8 bases and J by 2 bases, with 16 bases between. The length of the CDR3 is 14 residues. The CDR3 DNA reads TGTGCCAGCCTAGTCGGGGGCTATCCCTACGAGCAGTACTTC. Its translation: CASLVGGYPYEQYF.

The gene calls are TRBV12-3 or TRBV12-4 and TRBJ2-4; D may be TRBD1 or TRBD2 (5 bases each). The length of the CDR3 is 14 residues. Between the trimmed V and J ends, which lost 3 bases and 3 bases, there was a span of 9 bases. CDR3 in amino acids: CASSFRDGKNIQYF. The CDR3 coding sequence is TGTGCCAGCAGTTTTCGGGACGGCAAAAACATTCAGTACTTC.

The chain has TRBV7-9 and TRBJ2-3, with 12 bases matching TRBD1. Germline trimming cut 5 bases from V and 1 base from J; bases unmatched to any gene: 4. Germline V gene sequence: CDR1 SEHNR, CDR2 FQNEAQ (reference sequence). This CDR3 contains 16 residues. In DNA, the CDR3 is TGTGCCAGCAGCACCGGGACAGGGGGCCGCACAGATACGCAGTATTTT. This codes for CASSTGTGGRTDTQYF. Supplemented by reference TRBV7-9 and TRBJ2-3, the full variable domain reads DTGVSQNPRHKITKRGQNVTFRCDPISEHNRLYWYRQTLGQGPEFLTYFQNEAQLEKSRLLSDRFSAERPKGSFSTLEIQRTEQGDSAMYLCASSTGTGGRTDTQYFGPGTRLTVL.

This clonotype was seen more than once but under ten times. This CDR3 reads CASSGTGQAEYF. Here the CDR3 DNA reads TGTGCCAGCAGCGGCACAGGGCAGGCAGAGTACTTC. This chain links TRBV2 with TRBJ2-7, with D possibly matching TRBD1 (6 bases). The CDR3 runs 12 residues. CDR1 and CDR2 from the germline V gene are SNHLY and FYNNEI. Trimming removed 6 bases at V and 11 bases at J, with 17 bases between.

This clonotype was counted many times. The rearrangement joins TRBV10-3 to TRBJ2-7, with 9 positions matching TRBD1. Germline V gene sequence: CDR1 ENHRY, CDR2 SYGVKD. The CDR3 is 17 residues long. The junction had 16 bases not matched to a gene; V was cut back by 6 bases and J by 4 bases. CDR3 DNA: TGTGCCATCAGGCTCCAAATTCCCGGGACAGGGATTTACGAGCAGTACTTC. This gives the protein CAIRLQIPGTGIYEQYF.

There are many counts of this clonotype. Germline is not matched at one junction end, which may reflect a read error. The chain links TRBV18 to TRBJ2-7, with 9 positions matching TRBD1. Germline assignment: CDR1 KGHSH and CDR2 LQKENI. The CDR3 consists of 14 residues. The CDR3 spells CASSPQGAAYEQYF. The CDR3 DNA reads as TGTGCCAGCTCGCCACAGGGGGCTGCCTACGAGCAGTACTTC.

The rearrangement links TRBV7-6 to TRBJ2-7; D is perhaps TRBD2 (5 bases). Trimming left V 5 bases short and J 6 bases short, with 20 bases between. Germline V gene lookup returns CDR1 SGHVS and CDR2 FNYEAQ. This CDR3 spans 15 amino acids. The CDR3: CASSPAPGSSREQYF. CDR3 in DNA: TGTGCCAGCAGCCCCGCACCGGGGAGCTCACGCGAGCAGTACTTC.

The CDR3, as DNA: TGCAGTGCAACAGGTTACGGGATCTACGAGCAGTACTTC. Translation gives CSATGYGIYEQYF. The chain couples TRBV20-1 to TRBJ2-7; D possibly uses TRBD1 or TRBD2 (5 bases each). The ends were cut back, 6 bases at V and 3 bases at J, with 15 bases in the middle. Germline V CDR1 and CDR2: DFQATT, SNEGSKA (reference sequence). The CDR3 loop spans 13 amino acids.

This chain joins TRBV7-2 and TRBJ2-5; the match to TRBD2 covers 11 bases. Germline V lookup: CDR1 SGHTA, CDR2 FQGNSA. V gave up 5 bases and J gave up 6 bases; unmatched junction bases: 8. This CDR3 region has 15 residues. CDR3 DNA: TGTGCCAGCAGCCCCTTAGCGGGAGGGCCTAAGACCCAGTACTTC. Protein: CASSPLAGGPKTQYF.

This clonotype was seen only a few times. The chain carries TRBV6-1 and TRBJ1-2; TRBD1 matches 8 bases. Germline CDR1 is MNHNS and CDR2 is SASEGT. Losses at the gene ends were 5 bases for V and 4 bases for J; bases not matched to a gene: 3. The CDR3 contains 13 residues. The CDR3 is CASSRQGRYGYTF. DNA of the CDR3: TGTGCCAGCAGTCGACAGGGGCGCTATGGCTACACCTTC.

This clonotype was recorded a few times. V and J are TRBV6-6 and TRBJ1-2; D may be TRBD1 (6 bases). Per germline, CDR1 MNHNY and CDR2 SVGAGI (reference sequence). Between the trimmed V and J ends, which lost 7 bases and 6 bases, there was a span of 12 bases. CDR3 size: 12 residues. The CDR3 reads CASKSDSHGYTF. The CDR3 nucleotides read TGTGCCAGCAAATCGGACAGTCATGGCTACACCTTC.

The chain combines TRBV5-1 with TRBJ2-7, with D hard to call. Germline CDR1 reads SGHRS; CDR2 reads YFSETQ. The CDR3 is made up of 14 amino acids. V was trimmed by 2 bases and J by 6 bases, leaving 15 bases between them. Written as DNA, the CDR3 is TGCGCCAGCAGCTTCGAATGGGGTGGTGGCGAGCAGTACTTC. Translating it yields CASSFEWGGGEQYF. The variable domain in full, completed from reference TRBV5-1 and TRBJ2-7, reads KAGVTQTPRYLIKTRGQQVTLSCSPISGHRSVSWYQQTPGQGLQFLFEYFSETQRNKGNFPGRFSGRQFSNSRSEMNVSTLELGDSALYLCASSFEWGGGEQYFGPGTRLTVT.

The chain recombines TRBV20-1 with TRBJ2-5; no clear D gene. Germline-derived CDR1 and CDR2 are DFQATT and SNEGSKA (reference sequence). V lost 1 base and J lost 4, with 13 bases in between. This CDR3 has 14 residues. The CDR3 reads CSARGLASGETQYF. CDR3 DNA sequence: TGCAGTGCTAGAGGGTTAGCCTCGGGAGAGACCCAGTACTTC.

This clonotype has just a few counts. The chain links TRBV12-3 or TRBV12-4 to TRBJ2-4, with 9 nucleotides matching TRBD1. The CDR3 spans 15 residues. V was clipped by 9 bases and J by 3 bases; unmatched bases: 9. The CDR3 bases are TGTGCCAGTTACCAATGGGGACAGGGCAAAAACATTCAGTACTTC. As protein: CASYQWGQGKNIQYF.

The chain joins TRBV5-1 to TRBJ1-2, with D maybe TRBD1 (5 bases). The CDR3 has 18 residues. With 0 bases removed from V and 8 bases from J, the gap between germline ends came to 26 bases. Germline V CDR1 and CDR2: SGHRS, YFSETQ. The CDR3 DNA reads TGCGCCAGCAGCTTGGTCGTGGGGCCGACCGGTCTGGGTGCCGGCTACACCTTC. It translates to CASSLVVGPTGLGAGYTF.

This clonotype was counted between two and nine times. The chain employs TRBV7-9 and TRBJ2-2; TRBD2 is a possible D gene (6 bases). Trimming left V 2 bases short and J 5 bases short, with 15 bases between. The germline CDR1 and CDR2 sequences are SEHNR and FQNEAQ (reference sequence). The CDR3 has 16 amino acids. CDR3: CASSLFGRAPTGELFF. The CDR3 region has the DNA TGTGCCAGCAGCTTATTCGGGAGAGCCCCAACCGGGGAGCTGTTTTTT.

The J gene is TRBJ2-6, the V gene TRBV5-6, with a possible D match to TRBD2 (5 bases). V was shortened by 0 bases and J by 1 base, with 14 bases between the two germline ends. Germline loops: CDR1 SGHDT, CDR2 YYEEEE. The CDR3 covers 18 residues. CDR3 in amino acids: CASSLDRGVVSGANVLTF. The CDR3 nucleotides read TGTGCCAGCAGCTTGGATCGGGGTGTGGTGTCTGGGGCCAACGTCCTGACTTTC.

This clonotype was seen only a few times. The genes are TRBV11-2 and TRBJ1-1; the D is unclear. The V and J ends lost 2 bases and 4 bases respectively, with 11 bases between them. In germline, CDR1 is SGHAT, CDR2 FQNNGV. The CDR3 consists of 14 residues. The CDR3 DNA reads TGTGCCAGCAGCTTATTCGGCTATAGCACTGAAGCTTTCTTT. Protein: CASSLFGYSTEAFF.

This clonotype was detected a few times. The CDR3 nucleotides are TGTGCCAGCAGCTTAGTGACTAGCGGGGGGGAGTTCTTC. Translating it yields CASSLVTSGGEFF. The V call is TRBV11-2, the J call TRBJ2-1; TRBD2 matches at 14 bases. This CDR3 has 13 amino acids. V gave up 1 base and J gave up 14 bases; unmatched junction bases: 1. The germline CDR1 and CDR2 sequences are SGHAT and FQNNGV. The full variable domain, rest sourced from reference TRBV11-2 and TRBJ2-1, is EAGVAQSPRYKIIEKRQSVAFWCNPISGHATLYWYQQILGQGPKLLIQFQNNGVVDDSQLPKDRFSAERLKGVDSTLKIQPAKLEDSAVYLCASSLVTSGGEFFGPGTRLTVL.

This clonotype was counted many times. V is TRBV6-2 or TRBV6-3 and J is TRBJ2-5; no firm D call. V was cut by 2 bases and J by 1 base, with 8 bases left in between. The length of the CDR3 is 14 residues. Per germline, CDR1 MNHEY and CDR2 SVGEGT. CDR3: CASSYEDGQETQYF. The CDR3 DNA follows: TGTGCCAGCAGTTACGAGGACGGCCAAGAGACCCAGTACTTC.

V and J are TRBV5-5 and TRBJ2-3; D may be TRBD2 (5 bases). The V gene lost 0 bases and the J gene lost 0 bases, with 8 bases spanning the gap. The germline gives CDR1 SGHKS, CDR2 YYEKEE (reference sequence). The CDR3 totals 15 residues. The CDR3 DNA reads as TGTGCCAGCAGCTTGGATCGCGGGAGCACAGATACGCAGTATTTT. This gives the protein CASSLDRGSTDTQYF.

In its sample, this clonotype was seen many times. The chain links TRBV10-3 to TRBJ2-5, with TRBD1 matching 9 bases. The ends lost 5 bases at V and 5 bases at J; junction bases unmatched: 6. The CDR3 extends over 14 amino acids. Germline V CDR1 and CDR2: ENHRY, SYGVKD. This CDR3 reads CAISPGTGIETQYF. The CDR3 nucleotides read TGTGCCATCAGTCCCGGGACAGGGATCGAGACCCAGTACTTC.